These 14 T cell receptor beta chains originate from one sample sequenced in a study of T cell responses to AZD1222 COVID-19 vaccine. The method was immunoSEQ multiplex PCR; TCRdb's version includes in-frame clones alone and lacks a portion of them. Here the sample spans roughly 100,000 clones, approximately 89% being singletons. Specimen: peripheral blood, collected 28 days after the second AZD1222 dose. These receptors originate from an adult who received the AZD1222 COVID-19 vaccine.

The chain carries TRBV7-9 and TRBJ2-2, with a tentative D call TRBD2 (6 bases). Germline lookup yields CDR1 SEHNR and CDR2 FQNEAQ (reference sequence). V was clipped by 1 base and J by 5 bases, with 11 bases between them. This CDR3 region has 15 residues. CDR3: CASSLGPRGTGELFF. As DNA, the CDR3 is TGTGCCAGCAGCTTAGGGCCCCGGGGGACCGGGGAGCTGTTTTTT.

The gene calls are TRBV7-8 and TRBJ2-1; 7 nucleotides agree with TRBD1. Trimming took 4 bases from V and 9 from J; bases not matched to a gene: 9. The CDR3 totals 14 residues. The germline gives CDR1 SGHVS, CDR2 FQNEAQ. CDR3 in DNA: TGTGCCAGCAGCTCCGTGACAGGGTTGGGTGAGCAGTTCTTC. Its translation: CASSSVTGLGEQFF.

The chain links TRBV7-9 to TRBJ2-1; D remains ambiguous. The CDR3 sequence is 13 residues long. Trimming stripped 5 bases from V and 7 bases from J, with 12 bases between. Looked up from germline, CDR1 is SEHNR and CDR2 is FQNEAQ (reference sequence). This chain's CDR3 is CASSPATWNEQFF. DNA for the CDR3: TGTGCCAGCAGCCCCGCTACGTGGAATGAGCAGTTCTTC.

The chain couples TRBV7-9 to TRBJ2-3; D remains ambiguous. Looked up from germline, CDR1 is SEHNR and CDR2 is FQNEAQ (reference sequence). Deletions cut 5 bases from V and 4 bases from J, with 16 bases between. The CDR3 runs 15 residues. The CDR3 protein is CASSDIRLIPDTQYF. CDR3 bases: TGTGCCAGCAGCGATATTAGGTTGATTCCAGATACGCAGTATTTT.

This chain joins TRBV28 and TRBJ1-2, with 12 bases that match TRBD1. Germline lookup yields CDR1 MDHEN and CDR2 SYDVKM. This CDR3 comprises 15 residues. With 3 bases clipped from V and 7 bases from J, the junction kept 6 bases outside the gene matches. The CDR3 reads CASSLTGTGGPGYTF. The CDR3, as DNA: TGTGCCAGCAGTTTGACCGGGACAGGGGGCCCTGGCTACACCTTC.

The chain uses TRBV12-5 and TRBJ2-7; 8 bases line up with TRBD1. The germline CDR1 and CDR2 sequences are LGHNT and FRNRAP. Trimming at V came to 6 bases and at J to 4 bases, leaving 14 bases not matched to a gene. CDR3 length: 16 residues. The CDR3, as DNA: TGTGCTAGTGGCCCACGTCCAGACAGGGGAATTTACGAGCAGTACTTC. It yields the protein CASGPRPDRGIYEQYF.

The CDR3 protein is CASTPGTALIAGAYEQYF. The CDR3 region has the DNA TGTGCCAGCACCCCAGGAACCGCCCTAATAGCGGGAGCCTACGAGCAGTACTTC. J is TRBJ2-7 and V is TRBV28, with 9 nucleotides matching TRBD2. Trimming at V came to 7 bases and at J to 2 bases, leaving 18 bases not matched to a gene. The CDR3 sequence is 18 residues long. Germline V gene data show CDR1 as MDHEN and CDR2 as SYDVKM.

This chain connects TRBV24-1 to TRBJ1-2; D ambiguous. V was shortened by 4 bases and J by 6 bases, with 11 bases between the two germline ends. Germline CDR1 reads KGHDR; CDR2 reads SFDVKD. This CDR3 has 13 amino acids. CDR3 bases: TGTGCCACCAGTGACCCTACCCAGCATGGCTACACCTTC. It codes for CATSDPTQHGYTF.

This sequence joins TRBV7-2 and TRBJ1-3; maybe TRBD1 (6 bases). CDR3 length: 13 residues. CDR1 is SGHTA and CDR2 is FQGNSA in the germline V gene. Trimming stripped 5 bases from V and 5 bases from J, with 10 bases between. As DNA, the CDR3 is TGTGCCAGCAGCCCAGGACAGCGAAACACCATATATTTT. Translated, it gives CASSPGQRNTIYF.

The J gene is TRBJ1-1, the V gene TRBV29-1; TRBD1 might be the D (5 bases). V shed 7 bases and J shed 7 bases, with 10 bases lying between them. The germline CDR1 and CDR2 sequences are SQVTM and ANQGSEA. This CDR3 comprises 10 residues. The CDR3 DNA follows: TGCAGCGCCGGGACTGGTGAAGCTTTCTTT. This sequence encodes CSAGTGEAFF.

The CDR3 DNA reads as TGTGCCAGCAGCCAAGATCTCGCGGCGGTTACTGAAGCTTTCTTT. Translation: CASSQDLAAVTEAFF. The chain recombines TRBV14 with TRBJ1-1; D gene ambiguous. Per the germline V gene, CDR1 is SGHDN and CDR2 is FVKESK. This CDR3 has 15 residues. V shed 0 bases and J shed 5 bases, with 13 bases lying between them.

The V call is TRBV7-8, the J call TRBJ2-5; D possibly corresponds to TRBD2 (6 bases). V was shortened by 5 bases and J by 5 bases, with 12 bases between the two germline ends. Germline loops: CDR1 SGHVS, CDR2 FQNEAQ. The CDR3 contains 13 residues. CDR3 region: CASSRDFGETQYF. The CDR3 DNA reads TGTGCCAGCAGCCGGGACTTCGGGGAGACCCAGTACTTC.

The chain has TRBV15 and TRBJ2-6; the D call may be TRBD1 or TRBD2 (6 bases each). Germline V gene sequence: CDR1 LNHNV, CDR2 YYDKDF (reference sequence). The CDR3 is made up of 23 amino acids. Between the trimmed V and J ends, which lost 0 bases and 0 bases, there was a span of 27 bases. The CDR3 bases are TGTGCCACCAGCAGAGATTTTGGAACCGGGGGAGGACAGTCACTCTCTGGGGCCAACGTCCTGACTTTC. Protein sequence: CATSRDFGTGGGQSLSGANVLTF.

This chain joins TRBV18 and TRBJ2-3, with 14 bases identical to TRBD2. There are 18 residues in the CDR3. From germline, CDR1 is KGHSH and CDR2 LQKENI. V lost 2 bases and J lost 3; bases outside the gene matches: 7. CDR3 in DNA: TGTGCCAGCTCACCAACTCTCGGACTAGCGGGAGGAACAGATACGCAGTATTTT. Amino acids: CASSPTLGLAGGTDTQYF.